Only a few counts were recorded for the clone carrying this TCR beta chain. Its specificity is unknown. Library preparation (for TCRbeta) was performed with unique molecular identifiers. TCRdb reprocessed the PCR reads with MiXCR, giving one entry per CDR3 protein. This table holds fewer than 250,000 distinct CDR3 sequences, approximately 15% found once. The sample belongs to a study of T-cell reconstitution after alpha-beta-depleted transplantation in children. Study findings and constraints: After one year, T-cell counts and TCRbeta diversity mostly came from new T cells. About two months after transplant, alpha-beta T cells reportedly came from several hundred expanded graft clones. The study traced high day-60 TCRbeta diversity in some patients to surviving recipient T cells and thymic progenitors.

The V end lost 0 bases, the J end lost 5 bases, and 11 bases lay between the germline ends. The CDR3 has 14 amino acids. From germline, CDR1 is SGHRS and CDR2 YFSETQ. Sequenced here: PBMCs, mostly from graft donor cells, sampled 360 days after TCRalphabeta/CD19-depleted stem cell transplant. The V call is TRBV5-1, the J call TRBJ2-5, with D unresolved. This clonotype was sampled from a male patient between 2 and 10 years old who had a stem cell transplant for acute lymphoblastic leukemia, so the T cells may come from the graft donor. The CDR3 sequence is CASSLVEAGETQYF. CDR3 nucleotides: TGCGCCAGCAGCTTGGTCGAGGCCGGGGAGACCCAGTACTTC.